This note documents a single T cell receptor (beta chain) sequence. This CDR3 region has 16 residues. V was pared by 6 bases and J by 3 bases, with 10 bases of the junction left unmatched. The V gene's germline CDR1 is SNHLY and CDR2 FYNNEI. The record originates from a study of T cell responses to AZD1222 COVID-19 vaccine. Using immunoSEQ multiplex PCR, the repertoire was profiled, and TCRdb retains in-frame clones only, with some absent. The sample includes around 120,000 clones, 88% seen only once; the top ten take less than 4.5%. Material: peripheral blood, obtained on day 0 of AZD1222 vaccination. The chain links TRBV2 to TRBJ2-2; 7 positions match TRBD1. This receptor was taken from an adult in good health. CDR3 coding DNA: TGTGCCAGCAGCCTAAGGGGGCAGGGGTACACCGGGGAGCTGTTTTTT. Protein: CASSLRGQGYTGELFF.